The next 27 T cell receptor beta chains were all read from a single sample in a study of Ad26.COV2.S vaccination and SARS-CoV-2 variants. Sample treatment: 15 to 20 received Ad26.COV2.S at low or high dose, single or two shots; several received placebo; per-sample allocation not given. The samples date from day 63 after the first vaccine or placebo injection. TCRdb's copy holds only in-frame clones and misses some; the assay was immunoSEQ multiplex PCR. The sample carries some 270,000 clones, roughly 85% recorded once. Sequences were derived from peripheral blood, sampled in a trial of Ad26.COV2.S vaccine versus placebo. The origin of the receptors is a person between 18 and 60 years old who received the Ad26.COV2.S COVID-19 vaccine or a placebo.

This clone was seen only a few times. V and J are TRBV5-4 and TRBJ2-7; 7 nucleotides agree with TRBD2. Germline values: CDR1 SGHNT, CDR2 YYREEE (reference sequence). CDR3 length equals 16 residues. V shed 3 bases, J shed 3 bases, and the junction held 12 bases outside the gene matches. The CDR3 sequence: CASSSTERGWGYEQYV. CDR3 coding DNA: TGTGCCAGCAGCTCGACCGAGCGGGGATGGGGCTACGAGCAGTACGTC.

The chain employs TRBV4-1 and TRBJ2-1; TRBD1 matches 9 bases. This CDR3 has 16 amino acids. With 4 bases clipped from V and 6 bases from J, the junction kept 10 bases outside the gene matches. Looked up from germline, CDR1 is MGHRA and CDR2 is YSYEKL. The DNA of the CDR3 is TGCGCCAGCAGCCGGGGACAGGGAACCGAAGTCAATGAGCAGTTCTTC. Its protein product is CASSRGQGTEVNEQFF.

This sequence joins TRBV5-1 and TRBJ1-1; D remains ambiguous. The CDR3 has 12 residues. Per germline, CDR1 SGHRS and CDR2 YFSETQ. Trimming stripped 5 bases from V and 0 bases from J, with 5 bases between. CDR3 amino acids: CASRGVNTEAFF. The CDR3 DNA reads TGCGCCAGCAGGGGTGTGAACACTGAAGCTTTCTTT.

The chain recombines TRBV11-2 with TRBJ1-5; D gene uncertain. Trimming left V 1 base short and J 0 bases short, with 4 bases between. CDR3 length equals 14 residues. CDR1 and CDR2 (germline): SGHAT, FQNNGV. The CDR3 reads CASSLGISNQPQHF. The CDR3 DNA is TGTGCCAGCAGCTTAGGTATTAGCAATCAGCCCCAGCATTTT. Using reference TRBV11-2 and TRBJ1-5 for the parts outside the CDR3, the full variable domain is EAGVAQSPRYKIIEKRQSVAFWCNPISGHATLYWYQQILGQGPKLLIQFQNNGVVDDSQLPKDRFSAERLKGVDSTLKIQPAKLEDSAVYLCASSLGISNQPQHFGDGTRLSIL.

V gene TRBV6-2 or TRBV6-3 combines with J gene TRBJ2-1; D is unresolved. Germline V CDR1 and CDR2: MNHEY, SVGEGT. The CDR3 covers 17 residues. V was shortened by 2 bases and J by 6 bases, with 20 bases between the two germline ends. The CDR3 spells CASSYPPKGTQVNEQFF. The CDR3 DNA reads TGTGCCAGCAGTTACCCTCCTAAGGGAACTCAAGTCAATGAGCAGTTCTTC.

The chain recombines TRBV19 with TRBJ1-5; the D is unclear. Germline CDR1 is LNHDA and CDR2 is SQIVND (reference sequence). Trimming cost V 2 bases and J 7 bases, with 6 bases left between them. This CDR3 has 12 residues. CDR3 DNA: TGTGCCAGTAGTATATGGGGACAGCCCCAGCATTTT. Translated: CASSIWGQPQHF.

The V and J genes are TRBV11-2 and TRBJ2-3; no reliable D call. The germline gives CDR1 SGHAT, CDR2 FQNNGV. V was cut by 2 bases and J by 2 bases, with 5 bases left in between. This CDR3 comprises 13 residues. CDR3 residues: CASSLLLTDTQYF. The CDR3 DNA is TGTGCCAGCAGCTTACTACTCACAGATACGCAGTATTTT. Variable domain in full (rest from reference TRBV11-2 and TRBJ2-3): EAGVAQSPRYKIIEKRQSVAFWCNPISGHATLYWYQQILGQGPKLLIQFQNNGVVDDSQLPKDRFSAERLKGVDSTLKIQPAKLEDSAVYLCASSLLLTDTQYFGPGTRLTVL.

In this sample, this clone turned up once. The chain carries TRBV5-8 and TRBJ1-6; 7 nucleotides line up with TRBD1. Trimming at V came to 2 bases and at J to 8 bases, leaving 7 bases not matched to a gene. The CDR3 is 15 residues long. From germline, CDR1 is SGHTS and CDR2 YDEGEE. Here the CDR3 DNA reads TGTGCCAGCAGCTTCGCCGGGACAGATTATTCACCCCTCCACTTT. Translation gives CASSFAGTDYSPLHF. Full variable domain (outside the CDR3, taken from reference TRBV5-8 and TRBJ1-6): EAGVTQSPTHLIKTRGQQATLRCSPISGHTSVYWYQQALGLGLQFLLWYDEGEERNRGNFPPRFSGRQFPNYSSELNVNALELEDSALYLCASSFAGTDYSPLHFGNGTRLTVT.

CDR3 nucleotides: TGTGCCTGGAGTGAGGGGAGTAGCAATCAGCCCCAGCATTTT. Translating it yields CAWSEGSSNQPQHF. The chain uses TRBV30 and TRBJ1-5, with TRBD1 as a possible D gene (5 bases). The CDR3 is made up of 14 amino acids. V was shortened by 1 base and J by 0 bases, with 7 bases between the two germline ends. Germline CDR1 reads GTSNPN; CDR2 reads SVGIG (reference sequence).

The rearrangement joins TRBV14 to TRBJ2-3, with 9 bases lining up with TRBD2. V shed 2 bases and J 1 base; nucleotides not matched to a gene: 13. This CDR3 comprises 19 residues. Germline assignment: CDR1 SGHDN and CDR2 FVKESK. In nucleotides, the CDR3 is TGTGCCAGCAGCCAACCCAAGCGGGAGGTTCATTTGGGCACAGATACGCAGTATTTT. Protein sequence: CASSQPKREVHLGTDTQYF.

The J gene is TRBJ2-5, the V gene TRBV10-3; D possibly matches TRBD1 or TRBD2 (6 bases each). V lost 0 bases to trimming and J lost 1 base, with 9 bases between them. CDR1 is ENHRY and CDR2 is SYGVKD in the germline V gene. This CDR3 is 15 amino acids long. The CDR3: CAISESWGAQETQYF. DNA for the CDR3: TGTGCCATCAGTGAGTCTTGGGGGGCCCAAGAGACCCAGTACTTC.

The chain is built from TRBV20-1 and TRBJ2-3; 8 bases agree with TRBD2. The CDR3 extends over 16 amino acids. CDR1 is DFQATT, CDR2 SNEGSKA, per germline (reference sequence). J was trimmed by 0 bases and V by 3 bases; bases with no gene match: 8. CDR3 sequence: CSASRQRESSTDTQYF. CDR3 bases: TGCAGTGCTAGTCGCCAGCGGGAGTCTAGCACAGATACGCAGTATTTT.

This clone showed up just once. The V and J genes are TRBV10-3 and TRBJ2-3; D remains unclear. Germline CDR1 is ENHRY and CDR2 is SYGVKD. Between the trimmed V and J ends, which lost 2 bases and 0 bases, there was a span of 3 bases. This CDR3 has 13 amino acids. The CDR3 sequence is CAISEPSTDTQYF. For the CDR3, the DNA is TGTGCCATCAGTGAGCCGAGCACAGATACGCAGTATTTT.

The chain uses TRBV7-8 and TRBJ2-7, with D perhaps matching TRBD2 (6 bases). The CDR3 covers 12 residues. The V and J ends lost 5 bases and 4 bases respectively, with 9 bases between them. Per germline, CDR1 SGHVS and CDR2 FQNEAQ. The CDR3 region has the DNA TGTGCCAGCAGCCCTGGGGGGTACGAGCAGTACTTC. Protein product: CASSPGGYEQYF.

This chain uses TRBV25-1 with TRBJ1-3; a possible D gene is TRBD1 (5 bases). The CDR3 extends over 16 amino acids. Trimming removed 1 base from V and 0 bases from J, with 10 bases in between. CDR1 and CDR2 from the germline V gene are MGHDK and SYGVNS. CDR3 DNA: TGTGCCAGCAGTGAATTGGGGCGGCACTCTGGAAACACCATATATTTT. This sequence encodes CASSELGRHSGNTIYF.

This clone was seen just once. The chain combines TRBV7-6 with TRBJ2-3; 8 bases are a match to TRBD2. The trim removed 2 bases at V and 5 bases at J, leaving 9 bases unmatched. The V gene's germline CDR1 is SGHVS and CDR2 FNYEAQ. There are 16 residues in the CDR3. CDR3 amino acids: CASSLSFLAGKDTQYF. CDR3 bases: TGTGCCAGCAGCTTAAGTTTCTTAGCGGGGAAAGATACGCAGTATTTT.

The J gene is TRBJ2-4, the V gene TRBV2; D not certain. The CDR3 contains 13 residues. Germline CDR1 reads SNHLY; CDR2 reads FYNNEI. V was pared by 6 bases and J by 1 base, with 7 bases between. The CDR3 nucleotides read TGTGCCAGCAGGTCATTGGCCAAAAACATTCAGTACTTC. This encodes CASRSLAKNIQYF.

This clone was observed a single time. This chain uses TRBV3-1 (or the pseudogene TRBV3-2) with TRBJ2-5; weak D call: TRBD1 (5 bases). The germline V and J ends were trimmed by 1 base and 5 bases, with 14 bases remaining between them. The CDR3 loop spans 15 amino acids. Per germline, CDR1 LGHDT and CDR2 YNNKEL (reference sequence). In DNA form, the CDR3 reads TGTGCCAGCAGCCAAGTCCCCCAGGGCTGGGAGACCCAGTACTTC. As protein: CASSQVPQGWETQYF.

The CDR3 DNA reads as TGTGCCATCAAGGGGATTCAGGGGTCTTCCTACGAGCAGTACGTC. This codes for CAIKGIQGSSYEQYV. This chain links TRBV7-4 with TRBJ2-7; D is possibly TRBD1 (6 bases). V lost 10 bases, J lost 1 base, and 20 bases lay in between. The CDR3 extends over 15 amino acids. Germline V CDR1 and CDR2: SGHVT, SQSDAQ.

The CDR3 nucleotides read TGTGCCAGCAGCCAAGATGTAAGAGGCACGCAGTATTTT. This encodes CASSQDVRGTQYF. V is TRBV3-1 (or the pseudogene TRBV3-2) and J is TRBJ2-3, with D unresolved. V dropped 0 bases and J dropped 9 bases, with 10 bases sitting between them. Germline V gene data show CDR1 as LGHDT and CDR2 as YNNKEL (reference sequence). This CDR3 has 13 amino acids.

The chain couples TRBV7-2 to TRBJ2-7; 12 bases are a match to TRBD2. Germline values: CDR1 SGHTA, CDR2 FQGNSA. The CDR3 totals 14 residues. Trimming at V came to 5 bases and at J to 3 bases, leaving 2 bases not matched to a gene. CDR3 region: CASSMTSGGYEQYF. In DNA form, the CDR3 reads TGTGCCAGCAGCATGACTAGCGGGGGCTACGAGCAGTACTTC.

The chain recombines TRBV19 with TRBJ1-5; TRBD1 might be the D (6 bases). Germline CDR1 reads LNHDA; CDR2 reads SQIVND (reference sequence). The CDR3 sequence is 15 residues long. The V and J ends lost 4 bases and 3 bases respectively, with 13 bases between them. Here the CDR3 DNA reads TGTGCCAGTAGTACCCGGGACACACTCAATCAGCCCCAGCATTTT. This sequence encodes CASSTRDTLNQPQHF.

CDR3 nucleotide sequence: TGTGCCAGCAGTCTCAGTGGTGAAGCTTTCTTT. Encoded protein: CASSLSGEAFF. This chain joins TRBV6-6 and TRBJ1-1; no clear D. The length of the CDR3 is 11 residues. Per germline, CDR1 MNHNY and CDR2 SVGAGI (reference sequence). The V end was cut by 5 bases, the J end by 7 bases, with 8 bases between.

This chain uses TRBV3-1 (or the pseudogene TRBV3-2) with TRBJ2-1; tentative D call: TRBD1 (5 bases). There are 13 residues in the CDR3. Germline CDR1 and CDR2: LGHDT and YNNKEL (reference sequence). V was cut by 3 bases and J by 4 bases, with 7 bases left in between. For the CDR3, the DNA is TGTGCCAGCAGCCATAGGGGTTACAATGAGCAGTTCTTC. Protein sequence: CASSHRGYNEQFF.

This clone came up once. CDR3 residues: CASRYVRTGNSNQPQHF. In nucleotides, the CDR3 is TGTGCCAGTAGATATGTCCGGACAGGGAATAGCAATCAGCCCCAGCATTTT. The chain is built from TRBV19 and TRBJ1-5, with 8 bases identical to TRBD1. The CDR3 length is 17 residues. V was clipped by 6 bases and J by 0 bases; unmatched bases: 10. Germline loops: CDR1 LNHDA, CDR2 SQIVND (reference sequence).

This clone was counted only a few times. This sequence joins TRBV14 and TRBJ2-5, with D unresolved. V lost 4 bases and J lost 2, with 2 bases in between. Germline loops: CDR1 SGHDN, CDR2 FVKESK. The CDR3 extends over 11 amino acids. In DNA, the CDR3 is TGTGCCAGCAGCCGACAAGAGACCCAGTACTTC. Encoded protein: CASSRQETQYF. Using reference TRBV14 and TRBJ2-5 for the parts outside the CDR3, the full variable domain is EAGVTQFPSHSVIEKGQTVTLRCDPISGHDNLYWYRRVMGKEIKFLLHFVKESKQDESGMPNNRFLAERTGGTYSTLKVQPAELEDSGVYFCASSRQETQYFGPGTRLLVL.

The rearrangement joins TRBV5-1 to TRBJ1-3, with TRBD1 matching 7 bases. This CDR3 has 15 amino acids. The trim removed 0 bases at V and 4 bases at J, leaving 4 bases unmatched. CDR1 is SGHRS and CDR2 is YFSETQ in the germline V gene. CDR3 nucleotide sequence: TGCGCCAGCAGCTTGGGAGGGGGCGACGGAAACACCATATATTTT. Translating gives CASSLGGGDGNTIYF.